A selection of T cell receptor beta chains follows, all from one sample in a study of blood T cell repertoires in COVID-19. Libraries were prepared by immunoSEQ multiplex PCR; TCRdb keeps only in-frame clonotypes and omits some of them. Of 200,000 to 250,000 clones in the sample, less than 90% are singletons; the top ten hold roughly 2.8%. The sample consisted of PBMCs or T cells enriched from blood (not recorded which). All receptors come from a woman younger than 45 who had recovered from COVID-19. Each CDR3 is given with its conserved first and last residue. D genes are given only for firm matches. Some rows have no size entry. The others give once, few or many, or a class for an expanded clone.

D: NA; V: TRBV11-1; size: NA; J: TRBJ2-5; DNA: TGTGCCAGCAGCACAAATCCAGGTGCCTTCGAGACCCAGTACTTC; CDR3: CASSTNPGAFETQYF
D: NA; V: TRBV6-2/TRBV6-3; size: NA; J: TRBJ2-7; DNA: TGTGCCAGCAGTTATCGCGAGCAGTACTTC; CDR3: CASSYREQYF
D: NA; V: TRBV7-3; size: NA; J: TRBJ1-1; DNA: TGTGCCAGCAGCATGGGGCCAGGGTCTGAAGCTTTCTTT; CDR3: CASSMGPGSEAFF
D: TRBD1; V: TRBV27; size: NA; J: TRBJ2-5; DNA: TGTGCCAGCAGTTTAAGGGCCTCGGACAGGGCGGGGGAGACCCAGTACTTC; CDR3: CASSLRASDRAGETQYF
D: NA; V: TRBV6-1; size: NA; J: TRBJ2-7; DNA: TGTGCCAGCAGTGAATGGGCAGGGGTAGCGCAGTACTTC; CDR3: CASSEWAGVAQYF
D: NA; V: TRBV19; size: many; J: TRBJ2-7; DNA: TGTGCCAGTAGTATCGTAGCAAAGCTTTCCTACGAGCAGTACTTC; CDR3: CASSIVAKLSYEQYF
D: NA; V: TRBV7-2; size: NA; J: TRBJ2-4; DNA: TGTGCCAGCAGCCTGGCGGGGGCCAAAAACATTCAGTACTTC; CDR3: CASSLAGAKNIQYF
D: NA; V: TRBV19; size: NA; J: TRBJ2-3; DNA: TGTGCCAGTAGCAGCGTTGGGAGCACAGATACGCAGTATTTT; CDR3: CASSSVGSTDTQYF
D: TRBD1; V: TRBV6-5; size: NA; J: TRBJ1-1; DNA: TGTGCCAGCCGGAATAGAGGGACAGGGGGTACTGAAGCTTTCTTT; CDR3: CASRNRGTGGTEAFF
D: NA; V: TRBV6-5; size: NA; J: TRBJ1-1; DNA: TGTGCCAGCAGTTTAGGAGGGTTTGAAGCTTTCTTT; CDR3: CASSLGGFEAFF
D: NA; V: TRBV27; size: NA; J: TRBJ1-3; DNA: TGTGCCAGCAGTTTACACTCTGGAAACACCATATATTTT; CDR3: CASSLHSGNTIYF
D: TRBD1; V: TRBV10-3; size: NA; J: TRBJ2-5; DNA: TGTGCCATCAGTGAGTCAAGGGGGCTGCAAGAGACCCAGTACTTC; CDR3: CAISESRGLQETQYF
D: NA; V: TRBV7-9; size: NA; J: TRBJ2-3; DNA: TGTGCCAGCAGCTTACGGGGGAGCACAGATACGCAGTATTTT; CDR3: CASSLRGSTDTQYF
D: NA; V: TRBV11-1; size: once; J: TRBJ2-2; DNA: TGTGCCAGCAGGCCCCGGGGTAGGGACACCGGGGAGCTGTTTTTT; CDR3: CASRPRGRDTGELFF
D: NA; V: TRBV24-1; size: few; J: TRBJ2-2; DNA: TGTGCCACCAGTGATCACTTCACCGGGGAGCTGTTTTTT; CDR3: CATSDHFTGELFF
D: NA; V: TRBV27; size: NA; J: TRBJ1-4; DNA: TGTGCCAGCAGTTTGGTTGGGTTCGGAGAGAAACTGTTTTTT; CDR3: CASSLVGFGEKLFF
D: NA; V: TRBV7-2; size: NA; J: TRBJ2-7; DNA: TGTGCCAGCGGCGGGGAGACTAGAAGCTACGAGCAGTACTTC; CDR3: CASGGETRSYEQYF
D: TRBD1; V: TRBV5-1; size: NA; J: TRBJ1-3; DNA: TGCGCCAGCAGCGACAGGGCCTCTGGAAACACCATATATTTT; CDR3: CASSDRASGNTIYF
D: NA; V: TRBV5-4; size: NA; J: TRBJ2-5; DNA: TGTGCCAGCAGCACCCCGAGAGGGACTCAGGAGACCCAGTACTTC; CDR3: CASSTPRGTQETQYF
D: NA; V: TRBV5-1; size: NA; J: TRBJ1-4; DNA: TGCGCCAGCAGCCCGTCCCCTGCAACTAATGAAAAACTGTTTTTT; CDR3: CASSPSPATNEKLFF
D: TRBD1; V: TRBV6-5; size: NA; J: TRBJ2-7; DNA: TGTGCCAGCAGGAAGTGCAGGGGGCGGTTC; CDR3: CASRKCRGRF
D: NA; V: TRBV4-1; size: NA; J: TRBJ1-2; DNA: TGCGCCAGCAGCCAAGAACCCAGTCATGGCTACACCTTC; CDR3: CASSQEPSHGYTF
D: TRBD1; V: TRBV7-2; size: NA; J: TRBJ1-1; DNA: TGTGCCAGCAGAACTAGGACAGGACGGAGAGGTCAGGCTTTCTTT; CDR3: CASRTRTGRRGQAFF
D: NA; V: TRBV10-3; size: NA; J: TRBJ1-2; DNA: TGTGCCATCAGAGTTGGTGAGACAGAGAGATATGGCTACACCTTC; CDR3: CAIRVGETERYGYTF
D: TRBD2; V: TRBV3-1/TRBV3-2; size: NA; J: TRBJ2-1; DNA: TGTGCCAGCAGCCAGGAAGCGGGGGTGTACAATGAGCAGTTCTTC; CDR3: CASSQEAGVYNEQFF
D: TRBD1; V: TRBV7-2; size: once; J: TRBJ1-2; DNA: TGTGCCAGCAGCTTAGACAGGACAGGGTTCGATGGCTACACCTTC; CDR3: CASSLDRTGFDGYTF
D: NA; V: TRBV3-1/TRBV3-2; size: NA; J: TRBJ1-4; DNA: TGTGCCAGCAGCTCATTACCCGGGAATGAAAAACTGTTTTTT; CDR3: CASSSLPGNEKLFF
D: TRBD1; V: TRBV18; size: once; J: TRBJ1-5; DNA: TGTGCCAGCTCACCGGGGACAGGGTATGGTCAGCCCCAGCATTTT; CDR3: CASSPGTGYGQPQHF
D: NA; V: TRBV7-9; size: NA; J: TRBJ2-5; DNA: TGTGCCAGCAGCTTAGTGGGAGGAAGCACAGAGACCCAGTACTTC; CDR3: CASSLVGGSTETQYF
D: NA; V: TRBV19; size: NA; J: TRBJ1-2; DNA: TGTGCCAGTAGTGTTCCCCCTCTGAGGAACTATGGCTACACCTTC; CDR3: CASSVPPLRNYGYTF
D: NA; V: TRBV4-1; size: NA; J: TRBJ2-2; DNA: TGCGCCAGCAGCCAAGATAGGCGGCAGAGGACCGGGGAGCTGTTTTTT; CDR3: CASSQDRRQRTGELFF
D: TRBD1; V: TRBV6-5; size: NA; J: TRBJ1-1; DNA: TGTGCCAGCAGTTACCGACAGGGCTACACTGAAGCTTTCTTT; CDR3: CASSYRQGYTEAFF
D: NA; V: TRBV20-1; size: NA; J: TRBJ2-1; DNA: TGCAGTGCTAGTTCCAGGTACTCCTACAATGAGCAGTTCTTC; CDR3: CSASSRYSYNEQFF
D: NA; V: TRBV6-4; size: NA; J: TRBJ1-6; DNA: TGTGCCAGCAGTGACGGGGGCGGTTCACCCCTCCACTTT; CDR3: CASSDGGGSPLHF
D: TRBD2; V: TRBV9; size: NA; J: TRBJ2-1; DNA: TGTGCCAGCAGCGTAGACCCTAGCGGGGGGGCGATTGAGCAGTTCTTC; CDR3: CASSVDPSGGAIEQFF
D: TRBD1; V: TRBV2; size: NA; J: TRBJ1-5; DNA: TGTGCCAGCAGCGGGGACAGGGATTTTCAGCCCCAGCATTTT; CDR3: CASSGDRDFQPQHF
D: TRBD1; V: TRBV19; size: once; J: TRBJ1-5; DNA: TGTGCCAGTAGTTTCGCAGAGGACAGGTGGCCAGGTCAGCCCCAGCATTTT; CDR3: CASSFAEDRWPGQPQHF
D: NA; V: TRBV15; size: NA; J: TRBJ2-1; DNA: TGTGCCACCAGCAGATCTAGCCGGAATGAGCAGTTCTTC; CDR3: CATSRSSRNEQFF
D: NA; V: TRBV9; size: NA; J: TRBJ2-7; DNA: TGTGCCAGCAGCGTAGTTCAAAGGGGCGAGCAGTACTTC; CDR3: CASSVVQRGEQYF
D: TRBD2; V: TRBV2; size: NA; J: TRBJ2-2; DNA: TGTGCCAGCAGTTCGGGACTACGTGGTCGGTCCGGGGAGCTGTTTTTT; CDR3: CASSSGLRGRSGELFF
D: TRBD2; V: TRBV7-9; size: NA; J: TRBJ2-1; DNA: TGTGCCAGCAGCTCCCCTTGGGGACTAAATGAGCAGTTCTTC; CDR3: CASSSPWGLNEQFF
D: TRBD1; V: TRBV6-2/TRBV6-3; size: NA; J: TRBJ1-2; DNA: TGTGCCAGCAGTTACCCCCGGACAGGGGAGGGCTACACCTTC; CDR3: CASSYPRTGEGYTF
D: NA; V: TRBV7-3; size: NA; J: TRBJ2-2; DNA: TGTACCAGCAGCCCACGAGAGAAAGAGAACACCGGGGAGCTGTTTTTT; CDR3: CTSSPREKENTGELFF
D: TRBD2; V: TRBV6-5; size: few; J: TRBJ2-7; DNA: TGTGCCAGCAGACTAGCGGGGGGGGTCGAGCAGTACTTC; CDR3: CASRLAGGVEQYF
D: NA; V: TRBV6-5; size: NA; J: TRBJ2-7; DNA: TGTGCCAGCAGGAGGGACACTATCATGGAGCAGTACTTC; CDR3: CASRRDTIMEQYF
D: TRBD1; V: TRBV7-9; size: NA; J: TRBJ1-2; DNA: TGTGCCAGCAGCGTGGGAGTTGGCGGGACAGCTTATGGCTACACCTTC; CDR3: CASSVGVGGTAYGYTF